A selection of T cell receptor beta chains follows, all from one sample in a study of siplizumab effects on memory and regulatory T cells. Only in-frame clones appear in the TCRdb table, and some are missing; sequencing was by immunoSEQ multiplex PCR. The table records 100,000 or so clones, about 93% of them present only once. Sample: non-Treg CD4+ T cells sorted from blood. All receptors derive from a human donor in good health. The CDR3 runs from the conserved cysteine through the conserved F or W. D genes are given only for firm matches. Clone size is not always given. Where it is, it says once, few, many or a class for expanded clones.

J gene	CDR3 length	D gene	V gene	clone size	CDR3 DNA	CDR3 protein
TRBJ2-3	14	-	TRBV7-6	once	TGTGCCAGCAGCCCAGAAGGCGACACAGATACGCAGTATTTT	CASSPEGDTDTQYF
TRBJ1-5	15	TRBD1	TRBV19	-	TGTGCCAGGCCACTGACAGGGCCCCTCGGGCAGCCCCAGCATTTT	CARPLTGPLGQPQHF
TRBJ2-5	17	-	TRBV7-2	-	TGTGCCAGCAGCTTAGAACCCTTTGGGGGGTTCCAAGAGACCCAGTACTTC	CASSLEPFGGFQETQYF
TRBJ2-7	16	TRBD1	TRBV6-1	-	TGTGCCAGCAGTGAATCCCCGGGACAGGGGCGGGACGAGCAGTACTTC	CASSESPGQGRDEQYF
TRBJ2-2	15	-	TRBV5-4	-	TGTGCCAGCAGCTTTGGGGGCGTCGGGACCGGGGAGCTGTTTTTT	CASSFGGVGTGELFF
TRBJ2-7	15	TRBD1	TRBV6-5	-	TGTGCCAGCAGATTTTCCGGGACAGGTGCCTACGAGCAGTACTTC	CASRFSGTGAYEQYF
TRBJ1-1	14	-	TRBV5-8	-	TGTGCCAGCAGCTTGATGGACGGCCACACTGAAGCTTTCTTT	CASSLMDGHTEAFF
TRBJ2-1	14	-	TRBV11-2	-	TGTGCCAGCAGCCCCCTGACCTCCTACAATGAGCAGTTCTTC	CASSPLTSYNEQFF
TRBJ2-7	15	TRBD2	TRBV7-2	-	TGTGCCAGCAGCTTCGAGCGGGGGGGCTTCTACGAGCAGTACTTC	CASSFERGGFYEQYF
TRBJ1-2	12	-	TRBV6-5	-	TGTGCCAGCAGTTCCCCCGGCTATGGCTACACCTTC	CASSSPGYGYTF
TRBJ2-5	15	TRBD1	TRBV18	-	TGTGCCAGCTCACGGTCGACAGGGGGGGGAGAGACCCAGTACTTC	CASSRSTGGGETQYF
TRBJ1-1	12	-	TRBV25-1	-	TGTGCCAGCAGTGGTGGGTGGACTGAAGCTTTCTTT	CASSGGWTEAFF
TRBJ2-5	13	TRBD2	TRBV6-1	-	TGTGCCAGCAGTATGCGGGGGGCAGAGACCCAGTACTTC	CASSMRGAETQYF
TRBJ1-6	13	-	TRBV6-6	once	TGTGCCAGCAGTCTTGACAGTAATTCACCCCTCCACTTT	CASSLDSNSPLHF
TRBJ2-1	16	TRBD2	TRBV4-2	-	TGTGCCAGCAGCCAGGATAGCGGGGGATCCTACAATGAGCAGTTCTTC	CASSQDSGGSYNEQFF
TRBJ1-5	16	-	TRBV6-5	-	TGTGCCAGCAGTTACTATGAATACCGAGGTAATCAGCCCCAGCATTTT	CASSYYEYRGNQPQHF
TRBJ1-2	16	-	TRBV4-2	-	TGTGCCAGCAGCCAAGATCAAATCAGGGGCAGTTATGGCTACACCTTC	CASSQDQIRGSYGYTF
TRBJ1-5	14	-	TRBV7-2	-	TGTGCCAGCAGCCCGGGGATGGGCAATCAGCCCCAGCATTTT	CASSPGMGNQPQHF
TRBJ2-3	12	-	TRBV11-2	-	TGTGCCAGCAGCTTAGTGGGTGATACGCAGTATTTT	CASSLVGDTQYF
TRBJ2-1	14	-	TRBV29-1	-	TGCAGCGTTGATCGACAGACGAACAACAATGAGCAGTTCTTC	CSVDRQTNNNEQFF
TRBJ1-1	10	-	TRBV28	-	TGTGCCACCCGAGAAACTGAAGCTTTCTTT	CATRETEAFF
TRBJ2-3	16	TRBD2	TRBV5-1	-	TGCGCCAGCAGGGTGGGGGCTAGCGGGGGCACAGATACGCAGTATTTT	CASRVGASGGTDTQYF
TRBJ2-5	15	TRBD2	TRBV23-1	-	TGCGCCAGCAGTCTCCATACTAGCGGCCTAGAGACCCAGTACTTC	CASSLHTSGLETQYF
TRBJ1-5	13	TRBD1	TRBV6-5	-	TGTGCCACCAGGGGGCAGGGCAATCAGCCCCAGCATTTT	CATRGQGNQPQHF
TRBJ1-2	14	-	TRBV5-5	once	TGTGCCAGCAGCTTCGATGGGTCTAACTATGGCTACACCTTC	CASSFDGSNYGYTF
TRBJ1-4	13	-	TRBV19	-	TGTGCCAGTAGTATAGTCAGAGGGGAAAAACTGTTTTTT	CASSIVRGEKLFF